This note documents a single T cell receptor beta chain sequence. Generated by immunoSEQ multiplex PCR, the TCRdb table keeps only in-frame clones and is missing some. In the table there are around 100,000 clones, approximately 88% of which are singletons. This sample stems from a study of blood T cell repertoires in COVID-19. Study-wide background: PBMCs, B-cell-depleted T cells, or T cells provided the cDNA or gDNA that made up the material.

CDR1 ENHRY and CDR2 SYGVKD come from the germline V gene. The CDR3 runs 14 residues. Trimming removed 4 bases at V and 2 bases at J, with 6 bases between. The genes are TRBV10-3 and TRBJ1-6; tentatively, D is TRBD1 (6 bases). Material for sequencing was peripheral blood. This sequence originates from a woman between 70 and 85 years old with acute or convalescent COVID-19. The CDR3 region is CAISGDTYNSPLHF. The CDR3 coding sequence is TGTGCCATCAGTGGGGACACCTATAATTCACCCCTCCACTTT.